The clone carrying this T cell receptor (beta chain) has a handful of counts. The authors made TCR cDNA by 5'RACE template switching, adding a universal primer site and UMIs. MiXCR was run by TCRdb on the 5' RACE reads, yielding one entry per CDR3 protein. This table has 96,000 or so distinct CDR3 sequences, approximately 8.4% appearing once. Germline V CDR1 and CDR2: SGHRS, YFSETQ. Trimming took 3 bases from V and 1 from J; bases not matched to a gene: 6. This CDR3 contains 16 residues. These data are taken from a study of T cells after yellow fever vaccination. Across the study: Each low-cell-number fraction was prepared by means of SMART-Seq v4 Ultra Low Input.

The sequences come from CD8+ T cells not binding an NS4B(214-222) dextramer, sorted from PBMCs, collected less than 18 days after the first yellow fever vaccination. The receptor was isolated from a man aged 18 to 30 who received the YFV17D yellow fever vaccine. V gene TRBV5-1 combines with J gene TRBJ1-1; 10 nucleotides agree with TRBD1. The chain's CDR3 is CASSWRRTGGNTEAFF. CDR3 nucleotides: TGCGCCAGCAGCTGGCGCCGGACAGGGGGGAACACTGAAGCTTTCTTT.